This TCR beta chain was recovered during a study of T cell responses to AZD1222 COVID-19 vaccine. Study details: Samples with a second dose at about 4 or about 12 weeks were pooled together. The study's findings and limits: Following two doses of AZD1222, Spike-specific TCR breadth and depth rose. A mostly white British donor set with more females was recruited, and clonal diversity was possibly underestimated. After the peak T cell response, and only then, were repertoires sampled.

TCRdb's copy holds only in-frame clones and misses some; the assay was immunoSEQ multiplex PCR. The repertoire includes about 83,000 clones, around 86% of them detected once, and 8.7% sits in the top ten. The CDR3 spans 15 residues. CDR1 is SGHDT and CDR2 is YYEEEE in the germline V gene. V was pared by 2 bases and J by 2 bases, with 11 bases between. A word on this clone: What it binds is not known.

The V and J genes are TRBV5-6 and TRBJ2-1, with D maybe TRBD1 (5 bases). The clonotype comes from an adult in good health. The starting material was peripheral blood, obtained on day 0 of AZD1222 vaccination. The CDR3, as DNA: TGTGCCAGCAGCTTTAAGGGGTCCGCCTACAATGAGCAGTTCTTC. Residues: CASSFKGSAYNEQFF.